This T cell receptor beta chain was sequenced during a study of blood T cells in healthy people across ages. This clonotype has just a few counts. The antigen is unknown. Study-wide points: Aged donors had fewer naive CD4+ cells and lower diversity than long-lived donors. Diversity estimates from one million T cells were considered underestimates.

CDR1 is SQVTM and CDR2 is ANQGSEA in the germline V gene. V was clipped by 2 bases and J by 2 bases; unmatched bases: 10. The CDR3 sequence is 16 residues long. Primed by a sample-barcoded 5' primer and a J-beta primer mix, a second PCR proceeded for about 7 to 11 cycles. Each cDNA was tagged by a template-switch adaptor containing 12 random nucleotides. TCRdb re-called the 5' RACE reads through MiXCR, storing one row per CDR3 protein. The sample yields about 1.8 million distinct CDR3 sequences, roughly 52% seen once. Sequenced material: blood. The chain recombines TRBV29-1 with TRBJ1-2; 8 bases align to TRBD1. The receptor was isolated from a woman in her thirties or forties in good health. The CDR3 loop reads CSVERTGGQVNYGYTF. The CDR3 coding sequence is TGCAGCGTTGAAAGAACGGGGGGACAGGTGAACTATGGCTACACCTTC.